These T cell receptor beta chains were read from a single sample in a study of post-analysis software for immune sequencing data. TCRdb re-called the PCR reads with MiXCR, one entry per CDR3 protein. The sample shows 380,000 or so distinct CDR3 sequences, roughly 38% of them seen only once. The sample comprised blood. The receptors stem from a girl aged 5-17 years with multiple sclerosis. The CDR3 runs from the conserved cysteine through the conserved F or W. Fields, in order: clone size, D gene, V gene, J gene, CDR3 DNA, CDR3 protein. The D gene is left open where the match is weak. The listing skips clone size in some rows; elsewhere it reads once, few, many or a size class.

size: NA; D: NA; V: TRBV7-6; J: TRBJ1-1; DNA: TGTGCCAGCAGCTTAGGTCCGAGGGTCCAAGCTTTCTTT; CDR3: CASSLGPRVQAFF
size: few; D: NA; V: TRBV6-5; J: TRBJ2-4; DNA: TGTGCCAGCAGTTCCCATGACACCCTAGTAGTGCAGTACTTC; CDR3: CASSSHDTLVVQYF
size: NA; D: NA; V: TRBV7-2; J: TRBJ2-3; DNA: TGTGCCGGCAGCTTATTCAGCGGCACAGATACGCAGTATTTT; CDR3: CAGSLFSGTDTQYF
size: NA; D: NA; V: TRBV28; J: TRBJ2-7; DNA: TGTGCCAGCAGGCGGGGCGGGGAGACCTACGAGCAGTACTTC; CDR3: CASRRGGETYEQYF
size: NA; D: NA; V: TRBV6-2/TRBV6-3; J: TRBJ1-5; DNA: TGTGCCAGCAGTTACTCGACACAGAGCAATCAGCCCCAGCATTTT; CDR3: CASSYSTQSNQPQHF
size: NA; D: NA; V: TRBV6-5; J: TRBJ2-2; DNA: TGTGCCAGCACAAAGGCAGGAGGGAACACCGGGGAGCTGTTTTTT; CDR3: CASTKAGGNTGELFF
size: NA; D: NA; V: TRBV30; J: TRBJ2-3; DNA: TGTGCCTGGAGCAGTCCTGAGACGCAGTATTTT; CDR3: CAWSSPETQYF
size: NA; D: NA; V: TRBV12-3/TRBV12-4; J: TRBJ2-7; DNA: TGTGCCAGCAGCCCCGGACAGATATCGACCTACGAGCAGTACTTC; CDR3: CASSPGQISTYEQYF
size: few; D: NA; V: TRBV4-1; J: TRBJ1-2; DNA: TGCGCCAGCAGCCAAGAAGGTGCCCGGGGCTACACCTTC; CDR3: CASSQEGARGYTF
size: NA; D: TRBD1; V: TRBV27; J: TRBJ2-2; DNA: TGTGCCAGCAGTCCGTCGGGACAGGGGGCCGTTGGCACCGGGGAGCTGTTTTTT; CDR3: CASSPSGQGAVGTGELFF
size: NA; D: TRBD1; V: TRBV3-1; J: TRBJ2-5; DNA: TGTGCCAGCAGCCAACGGACAGGGCGGGAGACCCAGTACTTC; CDR3: CASSQRTGRETQYF
size: few; D: NA; V: TRBV7-2; J: TRBJ2-5; DNA: TGTGCCAGCAGCTCCAAAGGGGAGACCCAGTACTTC; CDR3: CASSSKGETQYF
size: NA; D: TRBD2; V: TRBV20-1; J: TRBJ2-5; DNA: TGCAGTGCTCGCGGGACTAGCGGGGTTGGTGAGCAGTACTTC; CDR3: CSARGTSGVGEQYF
size: few; D: NA; V: TRBV7-2; J: TRBJ2-5; DNA: TGTGCCAGCAGCTTAGCTAGCGGCCTCGCGGAAGAGACCCAGTACTTC; CDR3: CASSLASGLAEETQYF
size: NA; D: TRBD1; V: TRBV4-3; J: TRBJ1-5; DNA: TGCGCCAGCAGCCCTGGGACAGAAACCTATAATCAGCCCCAGCATTTT; CDR3: CASSPGTETYNQPQHF
size: once; D: NA; V: TRBV11-1; J: TRBJ2-1; DNA: TGTGCCAGCAGCTCAGTAATCAGAGGGGGGTACGAGCAGTTCTTC; CDR3: CASSSVIRGGYEQFF
size: NA; D: NA; V: TRBV2; J: TRBJ2-7; DNA: TGTGCCAGCAGTGAAGGTCGATACGAGCAGTACTTC; CDR3: CASSEGRYEQYF
size: NA; D: NA; V: TRBV28; J: TRBJ2-7; DNA: TGTGCCAGCAGTTCCTCCCTATCTGGGGGCGTCGACGAGCAGTACTTC; CDR3: CASSSSLSGGVDEQYF
size: many; D: TRBD2; V: TRBV12-3/TRBV12-4; J: TRBJ2-3; DNA: TGTGCCAGCAGCCCACTCCCACCGAGACTAGCGGAGACAAACACAGATACGCAGTATTTT; CDR3: CASSPLPPRLAETNTDTQYF
size: few; D: NA; V: TRBV4-3; J: TRBJ2-7; DNA: TGCGCCAGCAGCCAAGATACGGAGATAGGTTCCTACGAGCAGTACTTC; CDR3: CASSQDTEIGSYEQYF
size: few; D: TRBD1; V: TRBV5-6; J: TRBJ2-7; DNA: TGTGCCAGCAGTTCTACAGGGGCAGGGGCCTACGAGCAGTACTTC; CDR3: CASSSTGAGAYEQYF
size: NA; D: NA; V: TRBV7-9; J: TRBJ2-3; DNA: TGTGCCAGCAGCCCCCGCCCCGGGGGACGAGATACGCAGTATTTT; CDR3: CASSPRPGGRDTQYF
size: few; D: NA; V: TRBV20-1; J: TRBJ1-5; DNA: TGCAGTGCTCGGCGGGGGGGTCAGGGTCAGCCCCAGCATTTT; CDR3: CSARRGGQGQPQHF
size: many; D: TRBD2; V: TRBV4-1; J: TRBJ2-3; DNA: TGCGCCAGCAGCCAAGGGGGACTAGCAGGGGTCGCGCAGTATTTT; CDR3: CASSQGGLAGVAQYF
size: NA; D: NA; V: TRBV12-3/TRBV12-4; J: TRBJ1-6; DNA: TGTGCCAGCAGTGACCAGGGGAATTGGAATTCACCCCTCCACTTT; CDR3: CASSDQGNWNSPLHF
size: NA; D: TRBD2; V: TRBV20-1; J: TRBJ2-5; DNA: TGCAGGGATTTAACCGGGACTAGCTTACAAGAGACCCAGTACTTC; CDR3: CRDLTGTSLQETQYF
size: NA; D: NA; V: TRBV10-3; J: TRBJ2-3; DNA: TGTGCCATCAGTGAGTCGCGGGACAGCACAGATACGCAGTATTTT; CDR3: CAISESRDSTDTQYF
size: NA; D: TRBD1; V: TRBV28; J: TRBJ1-4; DNA: TGTGCCATCCTGCCGGGAGGACAGGGTCCTGAAAAACTGTTTTTT; CDR3: CAILPGGQGPEKLFF
size: NA; D: NA; V: TRBV7-6; J: TRBJ1-2; DNA: TGTGCCAGCAGCCAGACGGGGGCTGGTGGCTACACCTTC; CDR3: CASSQTGAGGYTF
size: few; D: NA; V: TRBV7-2; J: TRBJ1-5; DNA: TGTGCCAGCAGCCCCGGGGGGGCCCGGCCCCAGCATTTT; CDR3: CASSPGGARPQHF
size: NA; D: NA; V: TRBV3-1; J: TRBJ2-3; DNA: TGTGCCAGCAGCCAACCTTCGCGCGGGGTCGGTGCGCAGTATTTT; CDR3: CASSQPSRGVGAQYF